This T cell receptor beta chain is from a study of blood T cell repertoires in COVID-19. TCRdb's copy holds only in-frame clones and misses some; the assay was immunoSEQ multiplex PCR. In the table there are approximately 200,000 clones, roughly 80% of which are singletons. Germline V gene data show CDR1 as SQVTM and CDR2 as ANQGSEA. The CDR3 runs 15 residues. The J segment lost 0 bases and the V segment lost 6 bases, leaving 6 bases of the junction unmatched. The rearrangement uses TRBV29-1 and TRBJ2-1; TRBD2 agrees at 9 bases. The sequence was collected from a man aged 35-49 years who had recovered from COVID-19. Sequencing was carried out using PBMCs or T cells enriched from blood (not recorded which). CDR3 sequence: CSVVPSGASYNEQFF. CDR3 sequence (DNA): TGCAGCGTGGTTCCTAGCGGGGCCTCCTACAATGAGCAGTTCTTC.